This T cell receptor beta chain was captured in a study of T cells after yellow fever vaccination. Making TCR cDNA involved 5'RACE template switching, which added UMIs and a universal primer site. Each CDR3 protein gets one entry after TCRdb re-called the 5' RACE reads with MiXCR. The data contain around 100,000 distinct CDR3 sequences, 7% to 8.5% of them singletons. CDR3 length: 15 amino acids. V lost 6 bases to trimming and J lost 4 bases; unmatched junction nucleotides: 11. Looked up from germline, CDR1 is MGHDK and CDR2 is SYGVNS. The J gene is TRBJ2-5, the V gene TRBV25-1, with 7 bases identical to TRBD2. The material sequenced was CD8+ T cells sorted from PBMCs, taken 45 days after the yellow fever booster vaccination. This TCR derives from a man aged 25 to 45 who received the YFV17D yellow fever vaccine. CDR3 DNA: TGTGCCAGCAGCGCCGGGGCGGGAGTTACAGAGACCCAGTACTTC. It translates to CASSAGAGVTETQYF.